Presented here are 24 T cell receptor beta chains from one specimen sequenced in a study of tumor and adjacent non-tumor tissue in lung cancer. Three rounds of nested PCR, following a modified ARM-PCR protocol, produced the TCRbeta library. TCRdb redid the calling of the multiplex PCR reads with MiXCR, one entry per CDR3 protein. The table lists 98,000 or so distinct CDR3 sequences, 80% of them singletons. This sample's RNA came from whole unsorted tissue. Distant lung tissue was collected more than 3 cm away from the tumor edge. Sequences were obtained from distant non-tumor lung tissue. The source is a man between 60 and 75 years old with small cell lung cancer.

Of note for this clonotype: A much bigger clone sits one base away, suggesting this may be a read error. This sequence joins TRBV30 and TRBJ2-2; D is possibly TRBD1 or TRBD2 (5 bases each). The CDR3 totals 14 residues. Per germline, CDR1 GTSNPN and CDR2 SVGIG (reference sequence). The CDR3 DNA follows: TGTGCCTGGAGTGTACTGGCGGACACCGGGGAGCCGTTTTTT. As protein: CAWSVLADTGEPFF.

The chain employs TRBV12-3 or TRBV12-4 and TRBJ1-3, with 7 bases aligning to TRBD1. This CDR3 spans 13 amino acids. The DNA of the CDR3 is TGTCCATGCAGTCGGACAGGAGGAAACACCATATATTTT. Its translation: CPCSRTGGNTIYF.

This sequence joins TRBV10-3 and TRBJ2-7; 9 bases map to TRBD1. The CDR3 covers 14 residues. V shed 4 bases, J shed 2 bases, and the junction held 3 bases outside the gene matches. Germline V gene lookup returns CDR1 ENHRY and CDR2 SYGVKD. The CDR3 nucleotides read TGTGCCATCAGTGGGACAGGGGCTACCTACGAGCAGTACTTC. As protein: CAISGTGATYEQYF.

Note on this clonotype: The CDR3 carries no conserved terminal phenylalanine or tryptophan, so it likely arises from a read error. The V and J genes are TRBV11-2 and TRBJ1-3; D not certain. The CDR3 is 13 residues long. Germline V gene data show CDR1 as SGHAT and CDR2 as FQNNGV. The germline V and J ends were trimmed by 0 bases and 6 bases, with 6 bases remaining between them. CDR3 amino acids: CASSLEEINTIYV. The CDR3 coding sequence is TGTGCCAGCAGCTTAGAGGAGATAAACACCATATATGTT.

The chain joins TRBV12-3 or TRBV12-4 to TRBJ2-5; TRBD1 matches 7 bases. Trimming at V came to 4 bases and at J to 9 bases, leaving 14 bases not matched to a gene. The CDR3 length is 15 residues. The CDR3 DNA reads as TGTGCCAGCAGTTACGGACAGGAGGCGACGGAGGCCCAGTACTTC. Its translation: CASSYGQEATEAQYF.

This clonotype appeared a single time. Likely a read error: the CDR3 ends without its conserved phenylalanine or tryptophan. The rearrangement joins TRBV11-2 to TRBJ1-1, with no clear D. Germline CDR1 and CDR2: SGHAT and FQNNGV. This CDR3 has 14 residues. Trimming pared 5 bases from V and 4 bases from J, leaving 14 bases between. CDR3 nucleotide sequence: TGTGCCAGCAGCGTCCCGCCCCACAGCACTGAAGCTTTCCTT. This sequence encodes CASSVPPHSTEAFL.

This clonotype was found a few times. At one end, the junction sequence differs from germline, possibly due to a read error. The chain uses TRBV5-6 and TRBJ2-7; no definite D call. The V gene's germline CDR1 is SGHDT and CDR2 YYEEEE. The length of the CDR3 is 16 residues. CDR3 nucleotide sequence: TGTGCCAGCAGCTTGCCGGCCGGGTCAGTAACCCATGAGCAGTATTTC. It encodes CASSLPAGSVTHEQYF. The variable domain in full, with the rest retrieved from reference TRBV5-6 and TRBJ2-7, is DAGVTQSPTHLIKTRGQQVTLRCSPKSGHDTVSWYQQALGQGPQFIFQYYEEEERQRGNFPDRFSGHQFPNYSSELNVNALLLGDSALYLCASSLPAGSVTHEQYFGPGTRLTVT.

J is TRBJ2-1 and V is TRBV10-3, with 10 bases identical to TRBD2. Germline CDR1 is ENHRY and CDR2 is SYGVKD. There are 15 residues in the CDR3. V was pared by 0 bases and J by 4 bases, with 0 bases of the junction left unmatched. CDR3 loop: CAISESTSGYNEQFF. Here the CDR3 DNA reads TGTGCCATCAGTGAGTCGACTAGCGGGTACAATGAGCAGTTCTTC.

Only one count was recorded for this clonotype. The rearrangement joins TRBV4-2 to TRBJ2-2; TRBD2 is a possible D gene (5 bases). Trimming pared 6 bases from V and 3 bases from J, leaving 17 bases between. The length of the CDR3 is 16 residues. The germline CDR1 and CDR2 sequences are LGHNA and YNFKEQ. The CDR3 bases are TGTGCCAGCAGTCATGATATGAGGGCCGACACCGGGGAGCTGTTTTTT. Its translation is CASSHDMRADTGELFF.

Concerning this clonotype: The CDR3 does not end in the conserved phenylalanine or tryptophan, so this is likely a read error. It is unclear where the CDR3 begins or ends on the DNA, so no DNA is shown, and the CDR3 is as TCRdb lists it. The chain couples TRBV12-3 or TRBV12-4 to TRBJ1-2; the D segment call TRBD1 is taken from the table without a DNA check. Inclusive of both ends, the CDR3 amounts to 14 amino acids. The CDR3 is CASSFSRTGEGCTI.

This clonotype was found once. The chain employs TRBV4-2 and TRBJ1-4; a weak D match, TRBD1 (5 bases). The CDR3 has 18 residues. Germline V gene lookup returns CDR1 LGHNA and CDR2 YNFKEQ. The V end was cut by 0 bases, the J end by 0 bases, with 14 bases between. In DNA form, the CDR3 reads TGTGCCAGCAGCCAAGATGGTCCGTCACAGGCAACTAATGAAAAACTGTTTTTT. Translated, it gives CASSQDGPSQATNEKLFF.

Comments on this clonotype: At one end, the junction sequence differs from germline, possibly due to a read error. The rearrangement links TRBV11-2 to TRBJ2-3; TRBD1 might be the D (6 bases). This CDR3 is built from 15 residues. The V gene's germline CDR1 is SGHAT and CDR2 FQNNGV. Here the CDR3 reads CVSRTGLGGEDTQYF. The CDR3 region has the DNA TGTGTGAGCAGAACGGGCCTAGGGGGAGAAGATACGCAGTACTTT. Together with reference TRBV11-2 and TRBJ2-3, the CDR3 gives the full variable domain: EAGVAQSPRYKIIEKRQSVAFWCNPISGHATLYWYQQILGQGPKLLIQFQNNGVVDDSQLPKDRFSAERLKGVDSTLKIQPAKLEDSAVYLCVSRTGLGGEDTQYFGPGTRLTVL.

CDR3 loop: CASSLDGVGPAGGGEQFF. The CDR3 DNA reads as TGTGCCAGCAGCTTAGATGGAGTGGGACCAGCGGGGGGAGGTGAGCAGTTCTTC. The gene calls are TRBV11-3 and TRBJ2-1, with TRBD2 matching over 9 bases. The germline V gene encodes CDR1 SGHNT and CDR2 YENEEA. The V segment lost 0 bases and the J segment 9 bases; nucleotides outside the gene matches: 15. This CDR3 is 18 amino acids long.

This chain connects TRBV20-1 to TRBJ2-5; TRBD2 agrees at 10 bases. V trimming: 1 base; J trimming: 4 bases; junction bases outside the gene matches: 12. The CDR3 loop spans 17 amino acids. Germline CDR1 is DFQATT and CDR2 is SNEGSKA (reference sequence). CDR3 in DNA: TGCAGTGCTAGAGCCTTACCTCTAGCGGGAGTGGGAGAGACCCAGTACTTC. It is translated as CSARALPLAGVGETQYF.

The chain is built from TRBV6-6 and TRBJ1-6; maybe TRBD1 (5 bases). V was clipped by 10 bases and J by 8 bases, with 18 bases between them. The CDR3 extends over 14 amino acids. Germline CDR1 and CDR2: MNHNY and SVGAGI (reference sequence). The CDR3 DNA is TGTGCCAACAATTCGGGATTGGGGGATTCACCCCTCCACTTT. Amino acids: CANNSGLGDSPLHF.

Here the CDR3 DNA reads TGTGCCAGCAGTATAGCGGGGCGAGATGGGCAGTTCTTC. Protein product: CASSIAGRDGQFF. The chain has TRBV6-6 and TRBJ2-1; 8 bases match TRBD2. The junction had 9 bases not matched to a gene; V was cut back by 5 bases and J by 12 bases. The germline V gene has CDR1 MNHNY and CDR2 SVGAGI (reference sequence). The CDR3 has 13 residues.

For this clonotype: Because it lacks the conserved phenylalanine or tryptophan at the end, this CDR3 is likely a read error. The CDR3 nucleotides are TGTGTCAGCAGCCTACTAGCGGGAGGGGGAGAGACCCAGTACCTC. Translating it yields CVSSLLAGGGETQYL. The rearrangement links TRBV12-3 or TRBV12-4 to TRBJ2-5, with 13 bases lining up with TRBD2. CDR3 length equals 15 residues.

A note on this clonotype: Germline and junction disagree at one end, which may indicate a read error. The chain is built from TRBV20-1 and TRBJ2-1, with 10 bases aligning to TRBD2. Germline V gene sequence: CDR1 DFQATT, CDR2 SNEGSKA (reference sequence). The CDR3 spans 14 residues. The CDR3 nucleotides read TGCAGTGCCCCAGGGGCTAGCGGGAGTTACGAGCATTTCTTC. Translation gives CSAPGASGSYEHFF.

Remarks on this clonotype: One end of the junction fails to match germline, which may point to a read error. The CDR3 protein is CASSPLGCEPFF. The CDR3 DNA reads as TGTGCCAGCAGCCCTTTAGGATGTGAGCCGTTCTTC. The chain uses TRBV11-2 and TRBJ2-1; D remains unclear. This CDR3 comprises 12 residues. Germline V gene lookup returns CDR1 SGHAT and CDR2 FQNNGV.

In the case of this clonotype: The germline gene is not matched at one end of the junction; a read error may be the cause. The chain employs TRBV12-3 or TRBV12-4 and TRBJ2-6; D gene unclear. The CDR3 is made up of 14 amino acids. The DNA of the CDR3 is TGTGTCAGCAGTTTGTTCACTGGGGCCAACGTCCTGACTTTC. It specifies CVSSLFTGANVLTF.

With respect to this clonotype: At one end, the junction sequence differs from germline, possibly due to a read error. In nucleotides, the CDR3 is TGTGGCAGCACCCTAGGGGGGGACAGCACCTACGAGCAGTACTTC. The encoded protein is CGSTLGGDSTYEQYF. The chain joins TRBV6-1 to TRBJ2-7; D may match TRBD1 or TRBD2 (7 bases each). The V gene's germline CDR1 is MNHNS and CDR2 SASEGT. The CDR3 covers 15 residues.

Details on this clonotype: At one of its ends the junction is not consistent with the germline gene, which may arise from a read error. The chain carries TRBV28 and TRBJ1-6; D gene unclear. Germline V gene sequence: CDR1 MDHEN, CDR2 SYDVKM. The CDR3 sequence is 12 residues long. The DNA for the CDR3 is TGTGCCAGCAGTTTATACGATTCACCCATCCACTTT. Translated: CASSLYDSPIHF.

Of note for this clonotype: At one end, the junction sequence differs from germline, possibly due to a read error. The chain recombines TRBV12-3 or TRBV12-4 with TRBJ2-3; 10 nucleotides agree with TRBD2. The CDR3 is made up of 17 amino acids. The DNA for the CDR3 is TGTACCAGCAGTTTAGAGCCTAGCGGGAGACCGGGAGATATGCAGTATTTT. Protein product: CTSSLEPSGRPGDMQYF.

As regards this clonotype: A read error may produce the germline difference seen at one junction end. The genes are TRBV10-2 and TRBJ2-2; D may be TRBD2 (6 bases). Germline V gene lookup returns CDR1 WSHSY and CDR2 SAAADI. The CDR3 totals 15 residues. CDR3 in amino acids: CASSPGLANTWELFF. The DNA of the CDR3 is TGCGCCAGTAGTCCGGGACTTGCGAACACCTGGGAGCTGTTTTTT.